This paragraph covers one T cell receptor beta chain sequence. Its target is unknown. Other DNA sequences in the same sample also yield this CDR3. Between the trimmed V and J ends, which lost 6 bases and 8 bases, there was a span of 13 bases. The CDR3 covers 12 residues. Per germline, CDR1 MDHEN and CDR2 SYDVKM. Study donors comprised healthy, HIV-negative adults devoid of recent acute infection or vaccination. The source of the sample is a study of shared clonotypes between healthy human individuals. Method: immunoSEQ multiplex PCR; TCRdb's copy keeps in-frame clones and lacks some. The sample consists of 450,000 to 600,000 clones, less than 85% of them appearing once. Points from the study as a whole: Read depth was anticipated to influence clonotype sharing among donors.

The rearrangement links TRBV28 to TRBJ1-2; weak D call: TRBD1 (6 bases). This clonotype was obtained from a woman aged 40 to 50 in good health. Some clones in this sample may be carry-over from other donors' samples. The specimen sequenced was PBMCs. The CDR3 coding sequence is TGTGCCAGCAGCCTCACAGGGTACGGCTACACCTTC. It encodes CASSLTGYGYTF.